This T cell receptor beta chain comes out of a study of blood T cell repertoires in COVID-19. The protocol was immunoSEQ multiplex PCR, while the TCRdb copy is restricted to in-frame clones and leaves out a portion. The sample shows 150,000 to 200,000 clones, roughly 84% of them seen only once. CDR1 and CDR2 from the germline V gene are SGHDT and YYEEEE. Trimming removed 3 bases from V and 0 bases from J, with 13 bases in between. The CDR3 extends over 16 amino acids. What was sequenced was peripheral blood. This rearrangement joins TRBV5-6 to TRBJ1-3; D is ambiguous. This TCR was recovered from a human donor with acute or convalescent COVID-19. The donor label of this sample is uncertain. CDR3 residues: CASSSWWRDSGNTIYF. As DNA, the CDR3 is TGTGCCAGCAGCTCCTGGTGGAGAGACTCTGGAAACACCATATATTTT.